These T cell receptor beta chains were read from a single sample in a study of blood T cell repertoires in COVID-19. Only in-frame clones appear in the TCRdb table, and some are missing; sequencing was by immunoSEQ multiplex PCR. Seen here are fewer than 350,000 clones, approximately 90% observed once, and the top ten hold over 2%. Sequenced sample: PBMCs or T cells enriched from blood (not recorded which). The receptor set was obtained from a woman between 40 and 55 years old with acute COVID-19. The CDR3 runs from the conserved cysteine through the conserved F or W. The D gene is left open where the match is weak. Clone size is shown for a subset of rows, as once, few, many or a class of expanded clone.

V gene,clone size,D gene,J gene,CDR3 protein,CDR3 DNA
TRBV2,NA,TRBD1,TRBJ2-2,CASSGGQGPTGELFF,TGTGCCAGCAGTGGGGGACAGGGCCCCACCGGGGAGCTGTTTTTT
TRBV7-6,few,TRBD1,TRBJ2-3,CASSENPDRADTQYF,TGTGCCAGCAGCGAAAACCCCGACAGGGCGGATACGCAGTATTTT
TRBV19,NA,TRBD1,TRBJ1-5,CASSPQQGPQPQHF,TGTGCCAGTAGTCCCCAACAGGGGCCTCAGCCCCAGCATTTT
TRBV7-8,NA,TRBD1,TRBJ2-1,CASSTGQATYNEQFF,TGTGCCAGCAGCACCGGACAGGCTACTTACAATGAGCAGTTCTTC
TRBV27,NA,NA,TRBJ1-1,CASSFYSRGKGDTEAFF,TGTGCCAGCAGTTTTTATTCCAGGGGAAAAGGGGACACTGAAGCTTTCTTT
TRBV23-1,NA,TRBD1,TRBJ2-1,CASSRMGQETSGYNEQFF,TGCGCCAGCAGTCGGATGGGACAGGAAACCAGCGGGTACAATGAGCAGTTCTTC
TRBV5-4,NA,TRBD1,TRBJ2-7,CASSKTGSSYEQYF,TGTGCCAGCAGCAAGACAGGGAGCTCCTACGAGCAGTACTTC
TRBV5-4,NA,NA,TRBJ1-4,CASSLGGATNEKLFF,TGTGCCAGCAGCTTGGGGGGAGCAACTAATGAAAAACTGTTTTTT
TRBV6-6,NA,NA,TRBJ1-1,CASSYLGQLNTEAFF,TGTGCCAGCAGTTACCTCGGACAGCTGAACACTGAAGCTTTCTTT
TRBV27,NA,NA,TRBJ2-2,CASGRDMANTGELFF,TGTGCCAGCGGCCGGGACATGGCGAACACCGGGGAGCTGTTTTTT
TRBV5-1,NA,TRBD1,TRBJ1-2,CASKNSGQGDYGYTF,TGCGCCAGCAAAAACTCGGGACAGGGTGACTATGGCTACACCTTC
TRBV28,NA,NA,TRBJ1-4,CATKGDPNEKLFF,TGTGCCACCAAGGGAGATCCTAATGAAAAACTGTTTTTT
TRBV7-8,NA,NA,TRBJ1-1,CASTQGRQMNTEAFF,TGTGCCAGCACCCAGGGGAGACAAATGAACACTGAAGCTTTCTTT
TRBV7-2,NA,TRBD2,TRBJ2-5,CASSLDSGQTQYF,TGTGCCAGCAGCTTAGATAGCGGGCAGACCCAGTACTTC
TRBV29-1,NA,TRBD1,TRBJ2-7,CSVEGDRGGPYEQYF,TGCAGCGTTGAAGGCGACAGGGGTGGGCCCTACGAGCAGTACTTC
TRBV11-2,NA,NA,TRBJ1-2,CASSLERQTGYTF,TGTGCCAGCAGCTTAGAGCGGCAGACCGGCTACACCTTC
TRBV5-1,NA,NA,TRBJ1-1,CASSLVSGTEAFF,TGCGCCAGCAGCTTGGTATCCGGGACTGAAGCTTTCTTT
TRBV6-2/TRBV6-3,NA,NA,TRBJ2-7,CASSRPISEQYF,TGTGCCAGCAGCCGCCCGATCAGCGAGCAGTACTTC
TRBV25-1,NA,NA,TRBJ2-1,CASSVPDSSGYNEQFF,TGTGCCAGCAGTGTACCGGACTCTTCGGGGTACAATGAGCAGTTCTTC
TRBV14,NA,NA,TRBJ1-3,CASSPYAGTGNTIYF,TGTGCCAGCAGCCCATACGCCGGGACTGGAAACACCATATACTTT
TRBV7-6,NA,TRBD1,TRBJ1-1,CASSSRGSNTEAFF,TGTGCCAGCAGCTCCAGGGGGTCTAACACTGAAGCTTTCTTT
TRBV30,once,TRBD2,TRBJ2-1,CAWSGGGYLSSYNEQFF,TGTGCCTGGAGCGGGGGGGGTTACTTGAGCTCCTACAATGAGCAGTTCTTC
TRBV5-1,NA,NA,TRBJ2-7,CASRETSSGEQYF,TGCGCCAGCAGGGAGACTAGTTCGGGGGAGCAGTACTTC
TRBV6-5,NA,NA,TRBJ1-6,CASSSFSYNSPLHF,TGTGCCAGCAGTTCATTCTCCTATAATTCACCCCTCCACTTT
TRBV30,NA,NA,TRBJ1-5,CAWSPSPGQRQPQHF,TGTGCCTGGAGCCCTAGCCCGGGTCAGCGGCAGCCCCAGCATTTT
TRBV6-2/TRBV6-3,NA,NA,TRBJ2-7,CASSGENQEASYEQYF,TGTGCCAGCAGTGGAGAGAATCAGGAGGCCTCCTACGAGCAGTACTTC
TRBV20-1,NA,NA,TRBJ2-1,CSASRGSYNEQFF,TGCAGTGCTAGTCGGGGGTCCTACAATGAGCAGTTCTTC
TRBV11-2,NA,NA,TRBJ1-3,CASTVLKAANSGNTIYF,TGTGCCAGCACCGTCCTTAAGGCGGCGAACTCTGGAAACACCATATATTTT
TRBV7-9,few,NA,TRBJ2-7,CASSFGGSYEQYF,TGTGCCAGCAGCTTCGGGGGCTCCTACGAGCAGTACTTC
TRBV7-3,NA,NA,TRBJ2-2,CASSPGGSSGELFF,TGTGCCAGCAGCCCCGGGGGATCGTCCGGGGAGCTGTTTTTT
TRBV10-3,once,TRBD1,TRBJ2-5,CAISPGQGHQETQYF,TGTGCCATCAGTCCGGGACAGGGTCACCAAGAGACCCAGTACTTC
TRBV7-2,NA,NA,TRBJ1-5,CASSPESGNQPQHF,TGTGCCAGCAGCCCTGAGTCGGGCAATCAGCCCCAGCATTTT
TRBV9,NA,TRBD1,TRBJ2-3,CASSYGAGQGISSSTDTQYF,TGTGCCAGCAGCTATGGAGCTGGACAGGGGATAAGTAGTAGTACAGATACGCAGTATTTT
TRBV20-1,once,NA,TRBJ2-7,CSASRQGSEQYF,TGCAGTGCTAGTAGACAAGGGAGCGAGCAGTACTTC
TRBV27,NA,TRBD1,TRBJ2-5,CASSSRGQETQYF,TGTGCCAGCAGCAGTAGGGGGCAGGAGACCCAGTACTTC
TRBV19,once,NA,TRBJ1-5,CASSRTEGGNQPQHF,TGTGCCAGTAGTAGGACAGAGGGGGGCAATCAGCCCCAGCATTTT
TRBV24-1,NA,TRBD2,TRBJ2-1,CATSEGTSGIDEQFF,TGTGCCACCAGTGAAGGGACTAGCGGGATTGATGAGCAGTTCTTC
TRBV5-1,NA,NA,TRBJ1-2,CASSLYRPNYGYTF,TGCGCCAGCAGCTTGTACAGACCTAACTATGGCTACACCTTC
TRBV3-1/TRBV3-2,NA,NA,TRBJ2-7,CASSQGAGHGNEQYF,TGTGCCAGCAGCCAAGGGGCGGGGCACGGCAACGAGCAGTACTTC
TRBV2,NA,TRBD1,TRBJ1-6,CASSGQGNNSPLHF,TGTGCCAGCAGTGGACAGGGGAATAATTCACCCCTCCACTTT
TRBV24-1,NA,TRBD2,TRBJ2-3,CATSDPTSGRDLSTDTQYF,TGTGCCACCAGTGACCCCACTAGCGGGAGGGATCTGAGCACAGATACGCAGTATTTT
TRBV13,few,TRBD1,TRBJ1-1,CASSDRGPRNTEAFF,TGTGCCAGCAGTGACAGGGGGCCACGAAACACTGAAGCTTTCTTT
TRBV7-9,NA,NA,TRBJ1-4,CASSLTGPGGEKLFF,TGTGCCAGCAGCCTAACAGGTCCCGGGGGTGAAAAACTGTTTTTT
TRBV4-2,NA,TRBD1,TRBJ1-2,CASSQDPGGGNGYTF,TGTGCCAGCAGCCAAGATCCAGGGGGCGGTAATGGCTACACCTTC
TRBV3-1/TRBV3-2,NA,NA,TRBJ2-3,CASSQVDSPDTQYF,TGTGCCAGCAGCCAAGTTGATAGCCCAGATACGCAGTATTTT
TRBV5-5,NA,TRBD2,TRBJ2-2,CASTLGLAGGQNTGELFF,TGTGCCAGCACGCTGGGTCTAGCGGGGGGTCAGAACACCGGGGAGCTGTTTTTT
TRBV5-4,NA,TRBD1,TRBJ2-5,CASSSQSDRGRSGTQYF,TGTGCCAGCAGCTCGCAATCAGACAGGGGGCGGTCTGGGACCCAGTACTTC